The T cell receptor beta chain under discussion was sequenced for a study of HIV-infected children after antiretroviral therapy interruption. Treatment meaning: PENTA 11 planned treatment interruption arm or continuous ART arm. This clonotype showed up many times. Trimming took 2 bases from V and 3 from J, leaving 10 bases between them. This CDR3 contains 15 residues. CDR1 WSHSY and CDR2 SAAADI come from the germline V gene. A 3' RACE protocol on RNA, with unique molecular identifiers, produced the TCR library. MiXCR, applied by TCRdb to the 3' RACE reads, yields one record per CDR3 protein. The sample contains about 15,000 distinct CDR3 sequences, under 4% of which appear only once.

The receptor was derived from a pool of human donors with HIV. The sequencing used CD45RO+ CD8+ T cells from PBMCs, pooled from several time points, collected from a donor given antiretroviral therapy, either interrupted or continuous. Subset reported: memory CD8+ CD45RO+ CD45RA- T cells. The gene calls are TRBV10-2 and TRBJ2-2; D is ambiguous. CDR3 sequence: CASSEERPHTGELFF. The CDR3 DNA reads TGCGCCAGCAGTGAGGAAAGACCGCACACCGGGGAGCTGTTTTTT.